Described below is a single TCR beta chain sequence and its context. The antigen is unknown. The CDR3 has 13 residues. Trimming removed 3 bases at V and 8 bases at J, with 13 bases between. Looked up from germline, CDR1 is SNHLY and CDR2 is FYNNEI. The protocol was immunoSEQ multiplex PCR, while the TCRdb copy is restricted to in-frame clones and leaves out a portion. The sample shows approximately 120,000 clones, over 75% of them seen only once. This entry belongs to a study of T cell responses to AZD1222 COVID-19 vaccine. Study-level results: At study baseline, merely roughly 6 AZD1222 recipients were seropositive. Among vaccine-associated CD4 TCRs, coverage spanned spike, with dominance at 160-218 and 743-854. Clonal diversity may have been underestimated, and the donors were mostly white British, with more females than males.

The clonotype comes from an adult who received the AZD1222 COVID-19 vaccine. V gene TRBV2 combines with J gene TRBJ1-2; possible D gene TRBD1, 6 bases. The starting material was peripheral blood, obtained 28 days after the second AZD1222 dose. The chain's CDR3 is CASSDSPGVGYTF. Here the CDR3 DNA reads TGTGCCAGCAGTGATTCGCCAGGGGTCGGCTACACCTTC.